Listed below are T cell receptor beta chains from one sample, sequenced in a study of blood T cell repertoires in COVID-19. The protocol was immunoSEQ multiplex PCR, while the TCRdb copy is restricted to in-frame clones and leaves out a portion. Among under 300,000 clones listed, roughly 88% were seen once. The specimen was peripheral blood. The receptors originated from a woman aged 40 to 50 who had recovered from COVID-19. The CDR3 runs from the conserved cysteine through the conserved F or W. A D gene is named only where the DNA matches it firmly. The listing skips clone size in some rows; elsewhere it reads once, few, many or a size class.

J gene: TRBJ1-5
V gene: TRBV4-2
clone size: .
D gene: .
CDR3 DNA: TGTGCCAGCAGCCAAGATCTCAGGGACATTGCCCAGCATTTT
CDR3 protein: CASSQDLRDIAQHF

J gene: TRBJ1-2
V gene: TRBV27
clone size: .
D gene: TRBD1
CDR3 DNA: TGTGCCAGCAGTCGACAGGGGGGCTATGGCTACACCTTC
CDR3 protein: CASSRQGGYGYTF

J gene: TRBJ2-7
V gene: TRBV5-6
clone size: .
D gene: TRBD2
CDR3 DNA: TGTGCCAGCAGCTTGTGGGGGGGAAGGTACGAGCAGTACTTC
CDR3 protein: CASSLWGGRYEQYF

J gene: TRBJ2-7
V gene: TRBV12-5
clone size: .
D gene: TRBD2
CDR3 DNA: TGTGCTAGTGGTTTGGGAATTGGGACTAGCGGGAGACCCCTCGAGCAGTACTTC
CDR3 protein: CASGLGIGTSGRPLEQYF

J gene: TRBJ2-7
V gene: TRBV28
clone size: .
D gene: .
CDR3 DNA: TGTGCCAGCAGTTCCGGGGGGCGGTACGAGCAGTACTTC
CDR3 protein: CASSSGGRYEQYF

J gene: TRBJ1-6
V gene: TRBV7-2
clone size: once
D gene: .
CDR3 DNA: TGTGCCAGCAGCTTACGGCGGAGCTCCTATAATTCACCCCTCCACTTT
CDR3 protein: CASSLRRSSYNSPLHF

J gene: TRBJ1-5
V gene: TRBV11-2
clone size: .
D gene: .
CDR3 DNA: TGTGCCAGCAGCCCCACGACTGTTAATCAGCCCCAGCATTTT
CDR3 protein: CASSPTTVNQPQHF

J gene: TRBJ2-2
V gene: TRBV13
clone size: .
D gene: .
CDR3 DNA: TGTGCCAGCAGCCGGCGGGGATACGCGAACACCGGGGAGCTGTTTTTT
CDR3 protein: CASSRRGYANTGELFF

J gene: TRBJ1-2
V gene: TRBV5-5
clone size: once
D gene: .
CDR3 DNA: TGTGCCAGCAGCTTGGCCATGTTCGGGGGGCGGGACTATGGCTACACCTTC
CDR3 protein: CASSLAMFGGRDYGYTF

J gene: TRBJ1-2
V gene: TRBV21-1
clone size: .
D gene: .
CDR3 DNA: TGTGCCAGCAGCAAAGTCGGACAGGGGTTGGGCTACACCTTC
CDR3 protein: CASSKVGQGLGYTF

J gene: TRBJ2-3
V gene: TRBV27
clone size: .
D gene: TRBD2
CDR3 DNA: TGTGCCAGCAGTCACGGACTAGCGGGAGGGATAGATACGCAGTATTTT
CDR3 protein: CASSHGLAGGIDTQYF

J gene: TRBJ1-5
V gene: TRBV19
clone size: .
D gene: .
CDR3 DNA: TGTGCCAGTTCTCGACAGGATAGCAATCAGCCCCAGCATTTT
CDR3 protein: CASSRQDSNQPQHF

J gene: TRBJ2-7
V gene: TRBV19
clone size: few
D gene: .
CDR3 DNA: TGTGCCAGTAGTCCCCAGGCATCCTACGAGCAGTACTTC
CDR3 protein: CASSPQASYEQYF

J gene: TRBJ2-7
V gene: TRBV11-2
clone size: .
D gene: .
CDR3 DNA: TGTGCCAGCAGCCCCGGTGGCTACGAGCAGTACTTC
CDR3 protein: CASSPGGYEQYF

J gene: TRBJ2-7
V gene: TRBV28
clone size: .
D gene: .
CDR3 DNA: TGTGCCAGCAGTGCAGGGAAGCAGTACTTC
CDR3 protein: CASSAGKQYF

J gene: TRBJ2-7
V gene: TRBV6-2/TRBV6-3
clone size: .
D gene: TRBD2
CDR3 DNA: TGTGCCAGCAGTGTAGCGGGAGGCCCCGCCGAGCAGTACTTC
CDR3 protein: CASSVAGGPAEQYF

J gene: TRBJ1-6
V gene: TRBV12-3/TRBV12-4
clone size: .
D gene: .
CDR3 DNA: TGTGCCAGCAGGTCAGAAACGAATTCACCCCTCCACTTT
CDR3 protein: CASRSETNSPLHF

J gene: TRBJ2-1
V gene: TRBV5-1
clone size: .
D gene: TRBD2
CDR3 DNA: TGCGCCAGCAGCCCCGGGACTAGCGGGACCCCCAGGGTCTACAATGAGCAGTTCTTC
CDR3 protein: CASSPGTSGTPRVYNEQFF

J gene: TRBJ2-2
V gene: TRBV5-6
clone size: .
D gene: TRBD1
CDR3 DNA: TGTGCCAGCGGTGAGGGGACAGGGGGCACCGGGGAGCTGTTTTTT
CDR3 protein: CASGEGTGGTGELFF

J gene: TRBJ2-3
V gene: TRBV5-4
clone size: .
D gene: .
CDR3 DNA: TGTGCCAGCAGCCCCAGCCTGAGGCCCGTTACGCAGTATTTT
CDR3 protein: CASSPSLRPVTQYF

J gene: TRBJ1-4
V gene: TRBV12-3/TRBV12-4
clone size: .
D gene: .
CDR3 DNA: TGTGCCAGCAGTTCTTTCGGACAGATACTGTTTTTT
CDR3 protein: CASSSFGQILFF

J gene: TRBJ2-5
V gene: TRBV24-1
clone size: .
D gene: TRBD1
CDR3 DNA: TGTGCCACCAGTGATTGGGGACAGGGGGACGAAGAGACCCAGTACTTC
CDR3 protein: CATSDWGQGDEETQYF

J gene: TRBJ2-2
V gene: TRBV7-2
clone size: .
D gene: TRBD2
CDR3 DNA: TGTGCCAGCAGCCCGGGGGAGGGACTAGCCTCCTCGGGGGAGCTGTTTTTT
CDR3 protein: CASSPGEGLASSGELFF

J gene: TRBJ2-2
V gene: TRBV19
clone size: .
D gene: TRBD1
CDR3 DNA: TGTGCCAGTAGTAAGGGTCGGGGGACAGGGAACACCGGGGAGCTGTTTTTT
CDR3 protein: CASSKGRGTGNTGELFF

J gene: TRBJ2-3
V gene: TRBV7-9
clone size: .
D gene: .
CDR3 DNA: TGTGCCAGCAGCTTAGGGCAGGTGACAGATACGCAGTATTTT
CDR3 protein: CASSLGQVTDTQYF

J gene: TRBJ2-2
V gene: TRBV6-5
clone size: .
D gene: .
CDR3 DNA: TGTGCCAGCAGTTCCCCGGCCGGGGCCGGGGAGCTGTTTTTT
CDR3 protein: CASSSPAGAGELFF

J gene: TRBJ2-1
V gene: TRBV18
clone size: .
D gene: TRBD1
CDR3 DNA: TGTGCCAGCTCACCGACTGAGACAGGGCGTGAGCAGTTCTTC
CDR3 protein: CASSPTETGREQFF

J gene: TRBJ2-7
V gene: TRBV6-6
clone size: few
D gene: TRBD2
CDR3 DNA: TGTGCCAGCAGTTCCCCGGGGGGCTCCTACGAGCAGTACTTC
CDR3 protein: CASSSPGGSYEQYF

J gene: TRBJ2-7
V gene: TRBV4-2
clone size: .
D gene: .
CDR3 DNA: TGTGCCAGCAGCCTAGACTCCTCGAGCTCCTACGAGCAGTACTTC
CDR3 protein: CASSLDSSSSYEQYF

J gene: TRBJ1-3
V gene: TRBV29-1
clone size: .
D gene: .
CDR3 DNA: TGCAGCGTCAGGGGACCTGGAAACACCATATATTTT
CDR3 protein: CSVRGPGNTIYF